Listed below are T cell receptor beta chains from one sample, sequenced in a study of blood T cell repertoires in COVID-19. Profiled with immunoSEQ multiplex PCR; TCRdb holds only in-frame clones, not every one. Of approximately 180,000 clones listed, over 75% are singletons. The sequencing sample was made of peripheral blood. The receptors come from a man aged 55-75 years with acute or convalescent COVID-19. The CDR3 runs from the conserved cysteine through the conserved F or W. A D gene is named only where the DNA matches it firmly. Some rows have no size entry. The others give once, few or many, or a class for an expanded clone.

clone size: -; V gene: TRBV4-1; J gene: TRBJ1-5; D gene: -; CDR3 protein: CASSQEHNQPQHF; CDR3 DNA: TGCGCCAGCAGCCAAGAACACAATCAGCCCCAGCATTTT
clone size: -; V gene: TRBV11-1; J gene: TRBJ2-7; D gene: -; CDR3 protein: CASRSRDFYEQYF; CDR3 DNA: TGTGCCAGCAGGAGTAGGGACTTCTACGAGCAGTACTTC
clone size: -; V gene: TRBV5-4; J gene: TRBJ2-7; D gene: -; CDR3 protein: CASSLNYEQYF; CDR3 DNA: TGTGCCAGCAGCCTAAACTACGAGCAGTACTTC
clone size: -; V gene: TRBV7-2; J gene: TRBJ2-5; D gene: -; CDR3 protein: CASSLGRPANF; CDR3 DNA: TGTGCCAGCAGCTTGGGGCGCCCTGCGAACTTC
clone size: -; V gene: TRBV9; J gene: TRBJ2-7; D gene: TRBD1; CDR3 protein: CASSGPGTAREQYF; CDR3 DNA: TGTGCCAGCAGCGGTCCTGGGACAGCGCGAGAGCAGTACTTC
clone size: -; V gene: TRBV27; J gene: TRBJ1-4; D gene: -; CDR3 protein: CASSMGAMRSEKLFF; CDR3 DNA: TGTGCCAGCAGCATGGGAGCCATGAGAAGCGAAAAACTGTTTTTT
clone size: -; V gene: TRBV19; J gene: TRBJ1-2; D gene: TRBD1; CDR3 protein: CASRDGRTGNYGYTF; CDR3 DNA: TGTGCCAGTAGGGATGGCCGGACAGGGAACTATGGCTACACCTTC
clone size: -; V gene: TRBV7-2; J gene: TRBJ1-4; D gene: -; CDR3 protein: CASTGSGAANEKLFF; CDR3 DNA: TGTGCCAGCACCGGTTCAGGGGCCGCGAATGAAAAACTGTTTTTT
clone size: -; V gene: TRBV5-8; J gene: TRBJ2-5; D gene: -; CDR3 protein: CASTPSETQYF; CDR3 DNA: TGTGCCAGCACTCCAAGCGAGACCCAGTACTTC
clone size: -; V gene: TRBV28; J gene: TRBJ2-7; D gene: -; CDR3 protein: CASSFFGRGGVYEQYF; CDR3 DNA: TGTGCCAGCAGTTTTTTTGGTAGGGGCGGCGTCTACGAGCAGTACTTC
clone size: -; V gene: TRBV6-1; J gene: TRBJ2-7; D gene: TRBD1; CDR3 protein: CASSEKQGVSHEQYF; CDR3 DNA: TGTGCCAGCAGTGAAAAACAGGGGGTGAGCCACGAGCAGTACTTC
clone size: -; V gene: TRBV5-1; J gene: TRBJ2-7; D gene: TRBD2; CDR3 protein: CASSLGTSGRSYEQYF; CDR3 DNA: TGCGCCAGCAGCTTGGGGACTAGCGGGAGGAGCTACGAGCAGTACTTC
clone size: -; V gene: TRBV7-9; J gene: TRBJ2-5; D gene: -; CDR3 protein: CASSIGAQGRTGAQYF; CDR3 DNA: TGTGCCAGCAGCATCGGGGCACAGGGGAGGACCGGGGCCCAGTACTTC
clone size: -; V gene: TRBV30; J gene: TRBJ1-4; D gene: TRBD1; CDR3 protein: CAFRDSREKLFF; CDR3 DNA: TGTGCCTTCCGGGACAGTCGTGAAAAACTGTTTTTT
clone size: few; V gene: TRBV7-2; J gene: TRBJ2-5; D gene: TRBD2; CDR3 protein: CASSTSGATHATQYF; CDR3 DNA: TGTGCCAGCAGCACAAGCGGGGCCACCCACGCGACCCAGTACTTC
clone size: -; V gene: TRBV27; J gene: TRBJ2-7; D gene: TRBD1; CDR3 protein: CASSPRRQGAYEQYF; CDR3 DNA: TGTGCCAGCAGTCCGAGGAGACAGGGGGCCTACGAGCAGTACTTC
clone size: -; V gene: TRBV27; J gene: TRBJ1-1; D gene: -; CDR3 protein: CASSLSEGVTEAFF; CDR3 DNA: TGTGCCAGCAGTTTGTCCGAGGGGGTCACTGAAGCTTTCTTT
clone size: -; V gene: TRBV7-8; J gene: TRBJ1-4; D gene: -; CDR3 protein: CASSTGHFKLGEKLFF; CDR3 DNA: TGTGCCAGCAGCACGGGACATTTTAAACTCGGGGAAAAACTGTTTTTT
clone size: -; V gene: TRBV7-3; J gene: TRBJ2-1; D gene: -; CDR3 protein: CASSQQGASYNEQFF; CDR3 DNA: TGTGCCAGCAGCCAACAGGGAGCATCCTACAATGAGCAGTTCTTC
clone size: -; V gene: TRBV29-1; J gene: TRBJ2-7; D gene: -; CDR3 protein: CSVRFSEEGEQYF; CDR3 DNA: TGCAGCGTTCGTTTCAGCGAGGAGGGCGAGCAGTACTTC
clone size: -; V gene: TRBV30; J gene: TRBJ1-6; D gene: TRBD1; CDR3 protein: CAWSRSGQMSSYNSPLHF; CDR3 DNA: TGTGCCTGGAGTCGGTCGGGACAGATGAGCTCCTATAATTCACCCCTCCACTTT
clone size: -; V gene: TRBV7-2; J gene: TRBJ1-2; D gene: TRBD1; CDR3 protein: CASSLQRQGIGYTF; CDR3 DNA: TGTGCCAGCAGCTTACAGCGACAGGGGATTGGCTACACCTTC
clone size: -; V gene: TRBV2; J gene: TRBJ2-1; D gene: TRBD2; CDR3 protein: CASRETSGRANEQFF; CDR3 DNA: TGTGCCAGCAGAGAGACTAGCGGGAGGGCCAATGAGCAGTTCTTC
clone size: -; V gene: TRBV6-4; J gene: TRBJ2-2; D gene: -; CDR3 protein: CASSLGFRGFANTGELFF; CDR3 DNA: TGTGCCAGCAGTCTAGGATTCAGGGGATTCGCGAACACCGGGGAGCTGTTTTTT
clone size: -; V gene: TRBV27; J gene: TRBJ2-7; D gene: TRBD2; CDR3 protein: CASSLREGTSGRLTHEQYF; CDR3 DNA: TGTGCCAGCAGTTTAAGGGAGGGGACTAGCGGGAGGTTGACCCACGAGCAGTACTTC
clone size: -; V gene: TRBV28; J gene: TRBJ1-2; D gene: -; CDR3 protein: CASSQYTQANYGYTF; CDR3 DNA: TGTGCCAGCAGTCAGTATACACAGGCTAACTATGGCTACACCTTC
clone size: -; V gene: TRBV15; J gene: TRBJ2-7; D gene: TRBD2; CDR3 protein: CATSPGAGGPYEQYF; CDR3 DNA: TGTGCCACCAGCCCGGGGGCGGGAGGGCCCTACGAGCAGTACTTC
clone size: -; V gene: TRBV14; J gene: TRBJ1-5; D gene: -; CDR3 protein: CASSSSFNQPQHF; CDR3 DNA: TGTGCCAGCAGCTCGAGTTTTAATCAGCCCCAGCATTTT
clone size: few; V gene: TRBV4-1; J gene: TRBJ2-5; D gene: -; CDR3 protein: CASSQPLAGGALQETQYF; CDR3 DNA: TGCGCCAGCAGCCAGCCTCTTGCCGGAGGCGCCCTTCAAGAGACCCAGTACTTC
clone size: few; V gene: TRBV5-6; J gene: TRBJ2-2; D gene: TRBD1; CDR3 protein: CASSRPGGAYTGELFF; CDR3 DNA: TGTGCCAGCAGCCGACCAGGGGGCGCTTACACCGGGGAGCTGTTTTTT
clone size: -; V gene: TRBV28; J gene: TRBJ1-1; D gene: TRBD1; CDR3 protein: CASRTGGGRTEAFF; CDR3 DNA: TGTGCCAGCCGAACAGGGGGCGGGAGGACTGAAGCTTTCTTT
clone size: -; V gene: TRBV28; J gene: TRBJ2-2; D gene: TRBD2; CDR3 protein: CASSPRLAGVSGELFF; CDR3 DNA: TGTGCCAGCAGTCCCCGACTAGCGGGAGTTTCCGGGGAGCTGTTTTTT
clone size: -; V gene: TRBV3-1/TRBV3-2; J gene: TRBJ2-7; D gene: -; CDR3 protein: CASSPRGYEQYF; CDR3 DNA: TGTGCCAGCAGCCCCCGGGGCTACGAGCAGTACTTC
clone size: -; V gene: TRBV25-1; J gene: TRBJ1-6; D gene: TRBD1; CDR3 protein: CASSPNTGTGNSPLHF; CDR3 DNA: TGTGCCAGCAGCCCAAATACCGGGACAGGGAATTCACCCCTCCACTTT
clone size: -; V gene: TRBV7-9; J gene: TRBJ2-1; D gene: -; CDR3 protein: CASSFSGVRYNEQFF; CDR3 DNA: TGTGCCAGCAGCTTTTCGGGTGTCCGATACAATGAGCAGTTCTTC
clone size: -; V gene: TRBV19; J gene: TRBJ2-3; D gene: -; CDR3 protein: CASSLGLLDYTKGTQYF; CDR3 DNA: TGTGCCAGTAGTTTGGGACTGCTAGACTATACGAAAGGTACGCAGTATTTT
clone size: -; V gene: TRBV6-2/TRBV6-3; J gene: TRBJ2-1; D gene: -; CDR3 protein: CASSPLAHSSYNEQFF; CDR3 DNA: TGTGCCAGCAGTCCCCTAGCGCACAGCTCCTACAATGAGCAGTTCTTC
clone size: -; V gene: TRBV9; J gene: TRBJ2-7; D gene: TRBD1; CDR3 protein: CASSVAGTGDEQYF; CDR3 DNA: TGTGCCAGCAGCGTAGCTGGGACAGGGGACGAGCAGTACTTC
clone size: -; V gene: TRBV3-1/TRBV3-2; J gene: TRBJ2-7; D gene: -; CDR3 protein: CASSLLSYEQYF; CDR3 DNA: TGTGCCAGCAGCCTTCTCTCCTACGAGCAGTACTTC
clone size: -; V gene: TRBV6-5; J gene: TRBJ2-2; D gene: TRBD1; CDR3 protein: CASEESRGQTGELFF; CDR3 DNA: TGTGCCAGCGAAGAGTCTAGGGGGCAAACCGGGGAGCTGTTTTTT
clone size: -; V gene: TRBV3-1/TRBV3-2; J gene: TRBJ2-2; D gene: -; CDR3 protein: CASSLRLTGELFF; CDR3 DNA: TGTGCCAGCAGCCTTAGACTAACCGGGGAGCTGTTTTTT
clone size: -; V gene: TRBV24-1; J gene: TRBJ2-3; D gene: -; CDR3 protein: CATGTPSTDTQYF; CDR3 DNA: TGTGCCACCGGGACACCAAGCACAGATACGCAGTATTTT
clone size: -; V gene: TRBV28; J gene: TRBJ1-2; D gene: -; CDR3 protein: CASRVSHYGYTF; CDR3 DNA: TGTGCCAGCAGGGTCAGTCACTATGGCTACACCTTC
clone size: -; V gene: TRBV19; J gene: TRBJ2-2; D gene: TRBD1; CDR3 protein: CASSPKTGTGWRTGELFF; CDR3 DNA: TGTGCCAGTAGTCCAAAGACCGGGACAGGGTGGCGTACCGGGGAGCTGTTTTTT
clone size: -; V gene: TRBV6-1; J gene: TRBJ1-5; D gene: -; CDR3 protein: CASSENTGTNQPQHF; CDR3 DNA: TGTGCCAGCAGTGAAAATACAGGGACGAATCAGCCCCAGCATTTT
clone size: -; V gene: TRBV15; J gene: TRBJ2-7; D gene: -; CDR3 protein: CATSRAQGYEQYF; CDR3 DNA: TGTGCCACCAGCAGAGCGCAGGGGTACGAGCAGTACTTC